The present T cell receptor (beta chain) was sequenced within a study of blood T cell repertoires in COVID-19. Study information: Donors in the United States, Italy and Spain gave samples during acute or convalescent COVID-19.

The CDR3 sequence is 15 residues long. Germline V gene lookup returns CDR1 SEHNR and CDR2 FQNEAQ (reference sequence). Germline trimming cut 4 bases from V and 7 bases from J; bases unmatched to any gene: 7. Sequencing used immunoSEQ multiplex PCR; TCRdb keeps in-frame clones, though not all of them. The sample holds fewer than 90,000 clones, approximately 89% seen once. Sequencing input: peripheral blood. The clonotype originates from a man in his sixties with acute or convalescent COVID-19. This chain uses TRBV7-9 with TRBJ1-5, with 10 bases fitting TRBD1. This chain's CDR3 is CASSSTGGWEQPQHF. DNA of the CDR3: TGTGCCAGCAGCTCGACAGGGGGCTGGGAACAGCCCCAGCATTTT.